The entry that follows covers one T cell receptor (beta chain) sequence. Its specificity is unknown. V lost 2 bases and J 5 bases, leaving 1 base between the germline ends. The germline V gene has CDR1 GTSNPN and CDR2 SVGIG (reference sequence). The CDR3 is made up of 9 amino acids. The sample originates from a study of graft-versus-host responses after intestinal transplantation. Study as a whole: Every recipient underwent anti-thymocyte globulin induction, then tacrolimus and steroids for three to four years. Broader study findings: Detection of GvH clones occurred in recipient marrow, and some had their first appearance in ileum or blood. The highest levels of circulating GvH clones went along with early declines in HvG clones after transplant.

TCRdb's copy holds only in-frame clones and misses some; the assay was immunoSEQ multiplex PCR. The sample consists of more than 90,000 clones, 85% to 95% of them appearing once. The sample consisted of unstimulated CD8+ T cells sorted from spleen or lymph node cells, taken before transplant. This clonotype originated in a human donor who was the organ donor for an intestinal transplant. This chain uses TRBV30 with TRBJ2-7; no clear D gene. The CDR3 protein is CAWSNEQYF. In DNA form, the CDR3 reads TGTGCCTGGAGTAACGAGCAGTACTTC.